This T cell receptor beta chain was captured in a study of shared clonotypes between healthy human individuals. The overall study: Donors had three CD4 naive, three CD4 memory, two CD8 naive and one CD8 memory plate apiece.

Study results and limitations: Sharing across four donors was highest in naive CD4 (around 5%) and lowest in memory CD8 (0.4%). Deeper or shallower sequencing was expected to change how clonotypes are shared among donors.

J was trimmed by 3 bases and V by 0 bases; bases with no gene match: 7. Looked up from germline, CDR1 is MGHRA and CDR2 is YSYEKL. The CDR3 is made up of 17 amino acids. Some 28,000 T cell genomes (roughly 0.2 ug DNA) went into each sorted-subset replicate. Data came from immunoSEQ multiplex PCR; TCRdb stores just in-frame clones and leaves some out. Of under 2.5 million clones listed, around 90% are singletons. Of note for this clone: The antigen is unknown.

This chain links TRBV4-1 with TRBJ2-1; 8 bases map to TRBD2. The sequence was collected from a man between 18 and 29 years old in good health. Some clones in this sample may be carry-over from other donors' samples. Material: naive CD4+ T cells from PBMCs. The subset: CD45RA+ positively selected. As DNA, the CDR3 is TGCGCCAGCAGCCAAGAAGGGCGTCTAGCGGGCTACAATGAGCAGTTCTTC. Translated, it gives CASSQEGRLAGYNEQFF.